Below, 7 T cell receptor beta chains from the same sample are listed, as sequenced in a study of blood T cell repertoires in COVID-19. Assay used: immunoSEQ multiplex PCR; TCRdb lists only in-frame clones, some missing. Among approximately 160,000 clones, 70% to 90% were seen once, and the ten largest hold 8.3%. The specimen was peripheral blood. Receptor source: a woman aged 55-70 years with COVID-19, enrolled during active disease.

The chain couples TRBV9 to TRBJ2-2; no clear D. V was cut by 4 bases and J by 5 bases, with 12 bases left in between. The germline V gene encodes CDR1 SGDLS and CDR2 YYNGEE. There are 14 residues in the CDR3. Written as DNA, the CDR3 is TGTGCCAGCAGCTCTATAAATCCAACCGGGGAGCTGTTTTTT. Translating gives CASSSINPTGELFF.

V and J are TRBV25-1 and TRBJ2-2; 8 bases are shared with TRBD2. The ends lost 4 bases at V and 0 bases at J; junction bases unmatched: 7. This CDR3 spans 17 amino acids. The germline gives CDR1 MGHDK, CDR2 SYGVNS. The CDR3 sequence is CASSVLTGGANTGELFF. As DNA, the CDR3 is TGTGCCAGCAGTGTCCTAACGGGGGGGGCGAACACCGGGGAGCTGTTTTTT.

The chain joins TRBV7-9 to TRBJ1-4; weak D call: TRBD1 (5 bases). The CDR3 consists of 17 residues. V was pared by 0 bases and J by 2 bases, with 13 bases between. Germline-derived CDR1 and CDR2 are SEHNR and FQNEAQ (reference sequence). The CDR3 DNA reads TGTGCCAGCAGCTTAGCTATCAGCCAGGGTACTAATGAAAAACTGTTTTTT. It translates to CASSLAISQGTNEKLFF.

The chain employs TRBV7-8 and TRBJ1-1; D is undetermined. Trimming took 5 bases from V and 4 from J, leaving 17 bases between them. Germline CDR1 and CDR2: SGHVS and FQNEAQ. The CDR3 is made up of 15 amino acids. CDR3: CASSVGREGSTEAFF. Here the CDR3 DNA reads TGTGCCAGCAGCGTCGGTAGGGAGGGAAGCACTGAAGCTTTCTTT.

V usage is TRBV18 and J usage is TRBJ1-2, with 9 nucleotides matching TRBD1. Germline-derived CDR1 and CDR2 are KGHSH and LQKENI. This CDR3 contains 14 residues. J gave up 6 bases and V 3 bases, and 5 bases lay outside the gene matches. The DNA of the CDR3 is TGTGCCAGCTCACCCTCGGGACAGGGAAATGGCTACACCTTC. Residues: CASSPSGQGNGYTF.

This chain joins TRBV7-8 and TRBJ1-1; no firm D call. Germline CDR1 SGHVS, CDR2 FQNEAQ. This CDR3 region has 13 residues. Trimming pared 1 base from V and 4 bases from J, leaving 7 bases between. The CDR3 protein is CASSLGGITEAFF. CDR3 sequence (DNA): TGTGCCAGCAGCTTAGGAGGAATCACTGAAGCTTTCTTT.

V usage is TRBV12-5 and J usage is TRBJ2-1; no definite D call. Germline V lookup: CDR1 LGHNT, CDR2 FRNRAP. This CDR3 region has 16 residues. Trimming took 0 bases from V and 3 from J, leaving 12 bases between them. The CDR3 here is CASGLVQVRGYNEQFF. CDR3 coding DNA: TGTGCTAGTGGTTTGGTACAAGTCAGAGGCTACAATGAGCAGTTCTTC.